This T cell receptor (beta chain) was recorded in a study of blood T cell repertoires in COVID-19. At the level of the study: The United States, Italy and Spain supplied acute and convalescent COVID-19 samples. PBMCs, B-cell-depleted T cells, or T cells provided the cDNA or gDNA that made up the material.

As handled by the study authors: Amplification with reference gene primers provided the estimates of nucleated cell counts. Using immunoSEQ multiplex PCR, the repertoire was profiled, and TCRdb retains in-frame clones only, with some absent. V, J and clone size are taken as reported in that table, and D and trimming were inferred from the DNA itself. The sample yields some 19,000 clones, 80% seen once. The ends were cut back, 5 bases at V and 3 bases at J, with 14 bases in the middle. Germline CDR1 reads SGHAT; CDR2 reads FQDESV (reference sequence). The CDR3 runs 14 residues. The chain employs TRBV11-1 and TRBJ2-7; D perhaps matches TRBD1 (5 bases). The sample was peripheral blood. This sequence originates from a man older than 75 with acute or convalescent COVID-19. CDR3 DNA sequence: TGTGCCAGCAGCCCCCAGGGAAACCTCTACGAGCAGTACTTC. This gives the protein CASSPQGNLYEQYF.